Each of the 17 T cell receptor beta chains below was sequenced from the same sample in a study of blood T cell repertoires in COVID-19 (dated by TCRdb to the early 2020s). Libraries were prepared through the immunoSEQ multiplex PCR assay. Here the immuneACCESS table is served through TCRdb, limited to in-frame sequences with V and J called. Missing clones are a known gap in these copies; in checked studies unresolved V genes cover under half, and the rest lacks a known reason. For this sample there are roughly 190,000 clones; around 79% appear just once. The top ten clones comprise around 12% of the sample. Sequencing input: peripheral blood. These receptors were obtained from a woman between 50 and 59 years old with acute or convalescent COVID-19.

The chain recombines TRBV4-3 with TRBJ2-6, with D possibly matching TRBD1 (5 bases). This CDR3 spans 21 amino acids. The ends were cut back, 4 bases at V and 0 bases at J, with 25 bases in the middle. Germline CDR1 is LGHNA and CDR2 is YSLEER. The CDR3 nucleotides are TGCGCCAGCAGCCGAAAAGGGGCGAGACACCCCTCAGGCTCTGGGGCCAACGTCCTGACTTTC. This sequence encodes CASSRKGARHPSGSGANVLTF.

This clone has just one count. The chain recombines TRBV14 with TRBJ2-2; TRBD1 aligns across 7 bases. CDR1 and CDR2 (germline): SGHDN, FVKESK. The CDR3 length is 15 residues. J lost 7 bases, V lost 4 bases, and 9 bases had no gene match. This CDR3 is CASSPTTGWIGELFF. The CDR3 coding sequence is TGTGCCAGCAGCCCTACGACAGGGTGGATCGGGGAGCTGTTTTTT. Combining the CDR3 with reference TRBV14 and TRBJ2-2 gives the whole variable domain EAGVTQFPSHSVIEKGQTVTLRCDPISGHDNLYWYRRVMGKEIKFLLHFVKESKQDESGMPNNRFLAERTGGTYSTLKVQPAELEDSGVYFCASSPTTGWIGELFFGEGSRLTVL.

For the CDR3, the DNA is TGTGCCAGCTCACCACCCTCGGCTAGGGGTGGAGAGCAGTACTTC. Residues: CASSPPSARGGEQYF. The genes are TRBV18 and TRBJ2-7; tentative D call: TRBD1 (5 bases). With 0 bases removed from V and 7 bases from J, the gap between germline ends came to 16 bases. Germline CDR1 is KGHSH and CDR2 is LQKENI. The length of the CDR3 is 15 residues. Full variable domain (remainder filled in from reference TRBV18 and TRBJ2-7): NAGVMQNPRHLVRRRGQEARLRCSPMKGHSHVYWYRQLPEEGLKFMVYLQKENIIDESGMPKERFSAEFPKEGPSILRIQQVVRGDSAAYFCASSPPSARGGEQYFGPGTRLTVT.

The table lists this clone with a few counts. The V call is TRBV3-1 (or the pseudogene TRBV3-2), the J call TRBJ2-7; no firm D call. The length of the CDR3 is 13 residues. V was shortened by 2 bases and J by 2 bases, with 7 bases between the two germline ends. Germline loops: CDR1 LGHDT, CDR2 YNNKEL (reference sequence). The CDR3 sequence is CASSQTSTYEQYF. The CDR3 DNA follows: TGTGCCAGCAGCCAAACCAGTACCTACGAGCAGTACTTC.

The J gene is TRBJ1-3, the V gene TRBV6-6; 7 nucleotides agree with TRBD1. After removal of 8 bases from V and 8 bases from J, the junction contained 9 bases not matched to a gene. Germline assignment: CDR1 MNHNY and CDR2 SVGAGI (reference sequence). The CDR3 is 13 residues long. CDR3 amino acids: CASSRTGRDTIYF. Here the CDR3 DNA reads TGTGCCAGCTCCCGGACAGGAAGAGACACCATATATTTT.

This clone was detected a few times. V is TRBV18 and J is TRBJ1-1; D is uncertain. Germline V gene lookup returns CDR1 KGHSH and CDR2 LQKENI. Deletions cut 1 base from V and 4 bases from J, with 10 bases between. This CDR3 is built from 14 residues. CDR3 region: CASSPLEAGTEAFF. CDR3 in DNA: TGTGCCAGCTCACCACTGGAGGCGGGCACTGAAGCTTTCTTT. The whole variable domain, filled in from reference TRBV18 and TRBJ1-1, reads NAGVMQNPRHLVRRRGQEARLRCSPMKGHSHVYWYRQLPEEGLKFMVYLQKENIIDESGMPKERFSAEFPKEGPSILRIQQVVRGDSAAYFCASSPLEAGTEAFFGQGTRLTVV.

This chain connects TRBV5-1 to TRBJ1-2; D uncertain. Trimming removed 5 bases from V and 5 bases from J, with 10 bases in between. Germline loops: CDR1 SGHRS, CDR2 YFSETQ. CDR3 size: 12 residues. In DNA form, the CDR3 reads TGCGCCAGCAGTTTCGATGCGTATGGCTACACCTTC. Translated: CASSFDAYGYTF.

This clone was observed a few times. The chain uses TRBV27 and TRBJ1-6; TRBD1 is a possible D gene (6 bases). The CDR3 loop spans 14 amino acids. CDR1 MNHEY and CDR2 SMNVEV come from the germline V gene (reference sequence). V lost 4 bases and J lost 10, with 14 bases in between. CDR3 coding DNA: TGTGCCAGCAGTTATCCAGGGGAGGGGTCACCCCTCCACTTT. This gives the protein CASSYPGEGSPLHF.

This clone was seen only once. The chain carries TRBV24-1 and TRBJ2-1, with TRBD1 matching 7 bases. The V gene end was trimmed by 2 bases and the J gene end by 14 bases; junction bases not matched to a gene: 5. CDR3 length: 12 amino acids. Germline lookup yields CDR1 KGHDR and CDR2 SFDVKD. The CDR3: CATSDWEDREFF. CDR3 DNA: TGTGCCACCAGTGATTGGGAAGACAGGGAGTTCTTC.

This chain connects TRBV27 to TRBJ1-1; D is uncertain. V was shortened by 4 bases and J by 6 bases, with 12 bases between the two germline ends. This CDR3 has 13 amino acids. Germline loops: CDR1 MNHEY, CDR2 SMNVEV (reference sequence). In DNA, the CDR3 is TGTGCCAGCAGTTCTATGCCCGACTCTGAAGCTTTCTTT. This translates into CASSSMPDSEAFF.

Regarding this clone: Other nucleotide sequences in the sample specify the same CDR3. The rearrangement uses TRBV18 and TRBJ1-1, with TRBD1 identical over 7 bases. The CDR3 loop spans 14 amino acids. With V trimmed by 3 bases and J by 2 bases, 3 bases remained unmatched. Germline lookup yields CDR1 KGHSH and CDR2 LQKENI. CDR3 protein: CASSPGQQNTEAFF. CDR3 in DNA: TGTGCCAGCTCACCGGGACAGCAAAACACTGAAGCTTTCTTT.

The chain has TRBV7-9 and TRBJ1-4; D is unresolved. Trimming took off 5 bases at V and 8 bases at J, with 9 bases between the two ends. The CDR3 consists of 12 residues. From germline, CDR1 is SEHNR and CDR2 FQNEAQ (reference sequence). This CDR3 reads CASSREWEKLFF. The CDR3 region has the DNA TGTGCCAGCAGCCGAGAGTGGGAAAAACTGTTTTTT.

This clone was observed at least ten times. For the CDR3, the DNA is TGCGCCAGCAGCTGGGGGCAGGCCTTCTACGAGCAGTACTTC. Translated, it gives CASSWGQAFYEQYF. The V call is TRBV5-1, the J call TRBJ2-7, with a tentative D call TRBD1 (6 bases). The CDR3 totals 14 residues. CDR1 is SGHRS, CDR2 YFSETQ, per germline. With 3 bases removed from V and 3 bases from J, the gap between germline ends came to 13 bases.

In this sample, this clone turned up many times. The chain recombines TRBV19 with TRBJ1-2; 9 nucleotides line up with TRBD1. Germline CDR1 and CDR2: LNHDA and SQIVND (reference sequence). V was pared by 5 bases and J by 8 bases, with 18 bases of the junction left unmatched. This CDR3 region has 17 residues. The CDR3 nucleotides read TGTGCCAGTAGTTCCCTAGGACAGGGGACCGCAAGGAGCGGCTACACCTTC. It specifies CASSSLGQGTARSGYTF.

This chain connects TRBV6-5 to TRBJ1-5; D possibly corresponds to TRBD1 (5 bases). This CDR3 is 12 amino acids long. CDR1 and CDR2 (germline): MNHEY, SVGAGI. Trimming pared 11 bases from V and 4 bases from J, leaving 12 bases between. The chain's CDR3 is CASSGGNQPQHF. CDR3 nucleotides: TGTGCCTCCTCCGGGGGTAATCAGCCCCAGCATTTT.

CDR3 sequence reads: CASSLTGTSGAVKNTQYF. In nucleotides, the CDR3 is TGTGCCAGCTCTCTCACCGGGACTAGCGGGGCCGTGAAAAATACGCAGTATTTT. V usage is TRBV18 and J usage is TRBJ2-3, with 13 bases aligning to TRBD2. This CDR3 is built from 18 residues. Germline V gene sequence: CDR1 KGHSH, CDR2 LQKENI. After removal of 6 bases from V and 7 bases from J, the junction contained 16 bases not matched to a gene.

V is TRBV3-1 (or the pseudogene TRBV3-2) and J is TRBJ1-1, with D maybe TRBD1 (6 bases). Germline V gives CDR1 LGHDT, CDR2 YNNKEL (reference sequence). The V end lost 5 bases, the J end lost 5 bases, and 12 bases lay between the germline ends. CDR3 length equals 13 residues. CDR3 coding DNA: TGTGCCAGCAGCTCCAAAACAGGGACTGAAGCTTTCTTT. Its translation is CASSSKTGTEAFF.